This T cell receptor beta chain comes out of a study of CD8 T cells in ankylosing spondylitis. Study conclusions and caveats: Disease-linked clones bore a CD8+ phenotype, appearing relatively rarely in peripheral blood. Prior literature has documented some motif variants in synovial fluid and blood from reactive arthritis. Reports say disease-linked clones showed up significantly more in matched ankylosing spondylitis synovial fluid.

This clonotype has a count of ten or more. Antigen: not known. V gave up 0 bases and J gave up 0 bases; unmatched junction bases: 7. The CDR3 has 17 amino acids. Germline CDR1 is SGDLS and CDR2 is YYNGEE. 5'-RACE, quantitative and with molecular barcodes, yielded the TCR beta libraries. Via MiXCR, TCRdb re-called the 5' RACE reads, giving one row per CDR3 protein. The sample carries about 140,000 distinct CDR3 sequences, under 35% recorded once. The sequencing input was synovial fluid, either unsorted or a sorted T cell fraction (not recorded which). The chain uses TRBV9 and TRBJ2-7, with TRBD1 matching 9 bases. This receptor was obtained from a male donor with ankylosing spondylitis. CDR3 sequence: CASSVGGTGRSSYEQYF. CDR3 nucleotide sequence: TGTGCCAGCAGCGTAGGGGGGACAGGGCGTAGCTCCTACGAGCAGTACTTC.